This T cell receptor beta chain was sequenced during a study of T cells after yellow fever vaccination. For the study at large: With SMART-Seq v4 Ultra Low Input, the fractions containing low cell numbers were prepared. Study-wide results and caveats: Contamination by abundant bulk-population clonotypes could be present in FACS-sorted repertoires. Relatively few clonotypes were ones that appeared in both CD4 and CD8 compartments.

The trim removed 3 bases at V and 0 bases at J, leaving 8 bases unmatched. The CDR3 spans 16 residues. Germline loops: CDR1 DFQATT, CDR2 SNEGSKA (reference sequence). A process of 5'RACE template switching, which added a universal primer site and UMIs, was used to make TCR cDNA. TCRdb ran MiXCR on the 5' RACE reads and lists one entry per CDR3 protein. The profile shows roughly 320,000 distinct CDR3 sequences, around 10% of them singletons. This clonotype came up a few times. As yet, its antigen is unknown. The sequencing here drew on CD4+ T cells sorted from PBMCs, taken 45 days after the yellow fever booster vaccination. The receptor was derived from a man between 18 and 29 years old who received the YFV17D yellow fever vaccine. The chain employs TRBV20-1 and TRBJ2-3, with TRBD2 matching 8 bases. CDR3 sequence reads: CSARGAGVPSTDTQYF. The CDR3 DNA reads TGCAGTGCTAGGGGAGCGGGGGTCCCTAGCACAGATACGCAGTATTTT.